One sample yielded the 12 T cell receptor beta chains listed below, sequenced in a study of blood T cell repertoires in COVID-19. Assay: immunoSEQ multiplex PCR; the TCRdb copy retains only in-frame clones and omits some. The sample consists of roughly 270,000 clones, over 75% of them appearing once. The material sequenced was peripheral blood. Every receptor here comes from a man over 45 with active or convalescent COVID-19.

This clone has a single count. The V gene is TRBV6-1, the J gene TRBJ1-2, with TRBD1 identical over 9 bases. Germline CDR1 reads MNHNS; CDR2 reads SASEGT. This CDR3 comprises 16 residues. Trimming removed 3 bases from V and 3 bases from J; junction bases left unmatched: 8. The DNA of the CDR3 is TGTGCCAGCAGTGAGTACAGGGGGCGGCAGGACTATGGCTACACCTTC. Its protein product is CASSEYRGRQDYGYTF.

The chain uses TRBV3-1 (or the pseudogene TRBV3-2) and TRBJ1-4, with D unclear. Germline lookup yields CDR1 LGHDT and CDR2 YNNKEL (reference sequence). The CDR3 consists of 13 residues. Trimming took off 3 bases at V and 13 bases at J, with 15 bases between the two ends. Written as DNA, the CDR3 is TGTGCCAGCAGCCACCGGACGATGGAGGGACTGTTTTTT. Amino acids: CASSHRTMEGLFF.

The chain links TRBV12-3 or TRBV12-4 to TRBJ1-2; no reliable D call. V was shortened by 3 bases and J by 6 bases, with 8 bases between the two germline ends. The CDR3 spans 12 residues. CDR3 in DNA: TGTGCCAGCAGTTTCCGGGGAAATGGCTACACCTTC. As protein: CASSFRGNGYTF.

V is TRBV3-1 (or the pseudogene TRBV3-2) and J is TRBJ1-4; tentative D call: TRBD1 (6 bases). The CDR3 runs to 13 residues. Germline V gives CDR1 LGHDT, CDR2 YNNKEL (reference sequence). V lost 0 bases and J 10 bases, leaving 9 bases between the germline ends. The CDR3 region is CASSQEVRGKLFF. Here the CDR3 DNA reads TGTGCCAGCAGCCAAGAAGTCAGGGGAAAACTGTTTTTT.

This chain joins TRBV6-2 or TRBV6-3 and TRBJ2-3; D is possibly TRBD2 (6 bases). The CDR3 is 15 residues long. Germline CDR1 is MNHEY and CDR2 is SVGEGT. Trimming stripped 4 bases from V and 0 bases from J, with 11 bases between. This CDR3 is CASSFRERSTDTQYF. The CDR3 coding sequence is TGTGCCAGCAGTTTCCGGGAGCGGAGCACAGATACGCAGTATTTT.

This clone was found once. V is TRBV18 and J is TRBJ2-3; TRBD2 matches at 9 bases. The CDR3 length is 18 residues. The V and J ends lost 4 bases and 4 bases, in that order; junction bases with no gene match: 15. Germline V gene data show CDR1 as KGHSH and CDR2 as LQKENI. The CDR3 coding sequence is TGTGCCAGCTCACTCTATGCAGTCGCGGGAGGGACTTCAGATACGCAGTATTTT. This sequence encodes CASSLYAVAGGTSDTQYF.

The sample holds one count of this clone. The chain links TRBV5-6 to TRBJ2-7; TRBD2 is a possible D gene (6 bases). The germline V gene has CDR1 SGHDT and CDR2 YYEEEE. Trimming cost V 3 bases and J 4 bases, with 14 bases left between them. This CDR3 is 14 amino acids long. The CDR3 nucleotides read TGTGCCAGCAGCTACCTGACTAGACCTTACGAGCAGTACTTC. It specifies CASSYLTRPYEQYF.

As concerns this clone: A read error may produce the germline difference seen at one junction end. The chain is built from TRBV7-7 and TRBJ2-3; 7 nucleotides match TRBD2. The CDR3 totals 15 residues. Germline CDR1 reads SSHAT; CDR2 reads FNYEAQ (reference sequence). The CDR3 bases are TGTGCTAGCAGCTCCCAACGGGGAGGGCTGGATACGCAGTATTTT. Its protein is CASSSQRGGLDTQYF.

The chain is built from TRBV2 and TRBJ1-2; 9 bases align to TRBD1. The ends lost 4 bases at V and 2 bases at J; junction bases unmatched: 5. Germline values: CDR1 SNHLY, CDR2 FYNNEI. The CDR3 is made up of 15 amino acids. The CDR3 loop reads CASSATGTGNYGYTF. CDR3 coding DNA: TGTGCCAGCAGTGCCACCGGGACAGGGAACTATGGCTACACCTTC.

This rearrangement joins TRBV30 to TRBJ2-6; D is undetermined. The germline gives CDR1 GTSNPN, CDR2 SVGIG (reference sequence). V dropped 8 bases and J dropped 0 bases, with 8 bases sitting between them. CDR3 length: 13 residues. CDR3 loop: CARQVSGANVLTF. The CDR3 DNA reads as TGTGCCCGGCAGGTCTCTGGGGCCAACGTCCTGACTTTC.

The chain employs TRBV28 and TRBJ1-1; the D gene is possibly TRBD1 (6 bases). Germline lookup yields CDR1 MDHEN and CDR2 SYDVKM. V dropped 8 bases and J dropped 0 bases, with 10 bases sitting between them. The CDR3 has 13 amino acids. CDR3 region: CASGQTLNTEAFF. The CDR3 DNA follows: TGTGCCAGCGGACAGACTCTGAACACTGAAGCTTTCTTT.

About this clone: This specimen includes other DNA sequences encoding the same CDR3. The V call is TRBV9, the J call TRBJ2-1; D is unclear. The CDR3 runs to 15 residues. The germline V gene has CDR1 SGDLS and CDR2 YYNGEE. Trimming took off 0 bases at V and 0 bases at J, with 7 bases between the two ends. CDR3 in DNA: TGTGCCAGCAGCGTAGGAGGTAACTCCTACAATGAGCAGTTCTTC. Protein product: CASSVGGNSYNEQFF.